These 5 T cell receptor beta chains were all obtained from the same sample, sequenced in a study of blood T cell repertoires in COVID-19. TCRdb's table, derived via immunoSEQ multiplex PCR, lists solely in-frame clones and lacks some. Of approximately 110,000 clones listed, around 85% are singletons. Sequencing input: peripheral blood. These receptors all stem from a woman of 80 years or more with COVID-19, enrolled during active disease.

This clone has more than one count but fewer than ten. This chain connects TRBV28 to TRBJ1-5, with 8 bases lining up with TRBD1. CDR3 length: 16 residues. The V segment lost 2 bases and the J segment 2 bases; nucleotides outside the gene matches: 5. Germline CDR1 MDHEN, CDR2 SYDVKM. In nucleotides, the CDR3 is TGTGCCAGCAGTTTAAGGACAGGGCAGGGCAATCAGCCCCAGCATTTT. Protein sequence: CASSLRTGQGNQPQHF.

The chain carries TRBV19 and TRBJ2-7, with a weak D call TRBD2 (6 bases). Trimming shortened V by 3 bases and J by 7 bases, and 19 bases separated the two germline ends. Germline V gene sequence: CDR1 LNHDA, CDR2 SQIVND (reference sequence). This CDR3 region has 15 residues. The chain's CDR3 is CASSIGTGIGVEQYF. The CDR3 region has the DNA TGTGCCAGTAGTATTGGGACTGGAATAGGTGTGGAGCAGTACTTC.

This chain connects TRBV4-3 to TRBJ2-3; TRBD2 agrees at 12 bases. Germline V lookup: CDR1 LGHNA, CDR2 YSLEER. The CDR3 loop spans 16 amino acids. Unmatched junction bases numbered 9, after V lost 5 bases and J lost 6 bases. The CDR3 nucleotides are TGCGCCAGCAGCGACAGACTAGCGGGAGTTCTTGATACGCAGTATTTT. Translation: CASSDRLAGVLDTQYF.

This clone was detected only a few times. J is TRBJ2-7 and V is TRBV5-1, with D possibly matching TRBD1 (6 bases). The germline V gene encodes CDR1 SGHRS and CDR2 YFSETQ. The CDR3 contains 15 residues. V lost 3 bases to trimming and J lost 0 bases, with 13 bases between them. The DNA for the CDR3 is TGCGCCAGCAGCTGGGACACGACCAGCTCCTACGAGCAGTACTTC. Translation gives CASSWDTTSSYEQYF.

The chain uses TRBV11-2 and TRBJ2-7; 10 bases fit TRBD2. Looked up from germline, CDR1 is SGHAT and CDR2 is FQNNGV. The ends lost 4 bases at V and 5 bases at J; junction bases unmatched: 8. This CDR3 region has 15 residues. The CDR3 region is CASSSPSGSRNEQYF. The CDR3 bases are TGTGCCAGCAGCTCACCTAGCGGGAGTCGAAACGAGCAGTACTTC.